This entry lists 27 T cell receptor beta chains sequenced from one sample in a study of PD-1 blockade in classical Hodgkin lymphoma. The time point: newly diagnosed, previously untreated cHL patient sample. The study isolated CD8+ T cells from thawed PBMCs by magnetic negative selection. Using immunoSEQ multiplex PCR, the repertoire was profiled, and TCRdb retains in-frame clones only, with some absent. The sample shows some 4,300 clones, 81% of them seen only once. Sequencing was carried out using CD8+ T cells from blood. The receptors were sampled from a human donor with classical Hodgkin lymphoma.

The chain is built from TRBV4-3 and TRBJ2-1; TRBD2 might be the D (5 bases). CDR3 length equals 14 residues. V was shortened by 0 bases and J by 7 bases, with 10 bases between the two germline ends. Germline V lookup: CDR1 LGHNA, CDR2 YSLEER. The CDR3: CASSQDRGINEQFF. CDR3 DNA sequence: TGCGCCAGCAGCCAAGATCGGGGAATTAATGAGCAGTTCTTC.

This chain joins TRBV19 and TRBJ2-3; the D gene is possibly TRBD2 (5 bases). CDR3 length equals 14 residues. Trimming shortened V by 2 bases and J by 4 bases, and 10 bases separated the two germline ends. Per germline, CDR1 LNHDA and CDR2 SQIVND (reference sequence). DNA for the CDR3: TGTGCCAGTAGTATAAGTGGGAGTGCAGATACGCAGTATTTT. This gives the protein CASSISGSADTQYF. Filled out from reference TRBV19 and TRBJ2-3, the complete variable domain reads DGGITQSPKYLFRKEGQNVTLSCEQNLNHDAMYWYRQDPGQGLRLIYYSQIVNDFQKGDIAEGYSVSREKKESFPLTVTSAQKNPTAFYLCASSISGSADTQYFGPGTRLTVL.

This clone was observed a few times. The V call is TRBV13, the J call TRBJ1-2; D gene ambiguous. The CDR3 contains 14 residues. The V gene's germline CDR1 is PRHDT and CDR2 FYEKMQ (reference sequence). The V end lost 0 bases, the J end lost 7 bases, and 12 bases lay between the germline ends. The CDR3 reads CASSLGQSVPGYTF. As DNA, the CDR3 is TGTGCCAGCAGCTTAGGACAGTCCGTACCTGGCTACACCTTC. Looking up the rest from reference TRBV13 and TRBJ1-2 gives the full variable domain: AAGVIQSPRHLIKEKRETATLKCYPIPRHDTVYWYQQGPGQDPQFLISFYEKMQSDKGSIPDRFSAQQFSDYHSELNMSSLELGDSALYFCASSLGQSVPGYTFGSGTRLTVV.

The genes are TRBV14 and TRBJ2-1; D is ambiguous. The germline V and J ends were trimmed by 0 bases and 9 bases, with 6 bases remaining between them. This CDR3 region has 12 residues. The germline V gene encodes CDR1 SGHDN and CDR2 FVKESK. Here the CDR3 DNA reads TGTGCCAGCAGCCAAGAGCTAACTGAGCAGTTCTTC. Residues: CASSQELTEQFF.

The V and J genes are TRBV4-1 and TRBJ2-7; 9 bases align to TRBD1. The CDR3 spans 15 residues. Germline CDR1 and CDR2: MGHRA and YSYEKL. Germline trimming cut 4 bases from V and 2 bases from J; bases unmatched to any gene: 6. The CDR3 DNA is TGCGCCAGCAGCCGTACCCGGGACAGGGCCTACGAGCAGTACTTC. Protein product: CASSRTRDRAYEQYF.

The chain couples TRBV7-6 to TRBJ2-1, with 8 bases lining up with TRBD1. Germline CDR1 SGHVS, CDR2 FNYEAQ. The CDR3 length is 16 residues. Trimming cost V 4 bases and J 0 bases; bases outside gene matches: 5. The CDR3 coding sequence is TGTGCCAGCAGCTCCTGGACAGGGAGCTCCTACAATGAGCAGTTCTTC. Amino acid sequence: CASSSWTGSSYNEQFF.

The chain carries TRBV4-2 and TRBJ1-2; D not resolved. CDR1 is LGHNA and CDR2 is YNFKEQ in the germline V gene. With 3 bases removed from V and 5 bases from J, the gap between germline ends came to 13 bases. There are 14 residues in the CDR3. This chain's CDR3 is CASSHPPGMYGYTF. Written as DNA, the CDR3 is TGTGCCAGCAGCCACCCCCCCGGGATGTATGGCTACACCTTC.

V usage is TRBV5-8 and J usage is TRBJ2-1, with 10 bases matching TRBD2. The V gene's germline CDR1 is SGHTS and CDR2 YDEGEE. V lost 1 base and J lost 12; bases outside the gene matches: 13. CDR3 length equals 16 residues. In DNA form, the CDR3 reads TGTGCCAGCAGCTTGTGGGCTAGCGGGGGCTCTCCAGGGCAGTTCTTC. Protein: CASSLWASGGSPGQFF.

CDR3 bases: TGTGCCAGCAGCTTAGATGGACGGACCTACGAGCAGTACTTC. Translation: CASSLDGRTYEQYF. The chain couples TRBV7-9 to TRBJ2-7; D is ambiguous. This CDR3 comprises 14 residues. From germline, CDR1 is SEHNR and CDR2 FQNEAQ (reference sequence). Trimming shortened V by 1 base and J by 2 bases, and 9 bases separated the two germline ends. The full variable domain, with the rest looked up from reference TRBV7-9 and TRBJ2-7, is DTGVSQNPRHKITKRGQNVTFRCDPISEHNRLYWYRQTLGQGPEFLTYFQNEAQLEKSRLLSDRFSAERPKGSFSTLEIQRTEQGDSAMYLCASSLDGRTYEQYFGPGTRLTVT.

In its sample, this clone was seen once. The chain has TRBV6-5 and TRBJ2-5; the D gene is possibly TRBD2 (5 bases). This CDR3 spans 14 amino acids. Germline values: CDR1 MNHEY, CDR2 SVGAGI. With 6 bases removed from V and 11 bases from J, the gap between germline ends came to 22 bases. For the CDR3, the DNA is TGTGCCAGCAGCTCAGGAGGACTCGTTAGGGAGCAGTACTTC. The encoded protein is CASSSGGLVREQYF.

The V gene is TRBV5-1, the J gene TRBJ2-7, with TRBD2 identical over 10 bases. The CDR3 is 17 amino acids. V lost 3 bases to trimming and J lost 0 bases; unmatched junction nucleotides: 9. Germline values: CDR1 SGHRS, CDR2 YFSETQ. The CDR3 DNA is TGCGCCAGCAGCTCACTGACAGCGGGAGGGAGCTCCTACGAGCAGTACTTC. Translated, it gives CASSSLTAGGSSYEQYF. The full variable domain, in which reference TRBV5-1 and TRBJ2-7 provide the parts outside the CDR3, is KAGVTQTPRYLIKTRGQQVTLSCSPISGHRSVSWYQQTPGQGLQFLFEYFSETQRNKGNFPGRFSGRQFSNSRSEMNVSTLELGDSALYLCASSSLTAGGSSYEQYFGPGTRLTVT.

The chain has TRBV2 and TRBJ1-1, with a tentative D call TRBD1 (5 bases). V was cut by 3 bases and J by 6 bases, with 14 bases left in between. The germline V gene has CDR1 SNHLY and CDR2 FYNNEI. The CDR3 covers 14 residues. CDR3 nucleotide sequence: TGTGCCAGCAGTGACTGGGGGGGGGAGCCTGAAGCTTTCTTT. Translation gives CASSDWGGEPEAFF.

Comment on this clone: An end of the junction does not agree with germline; a read error may underlie this. The gene calls are TRBV5-4 and TRBJ1-2; D uncertain. The CDR3 runs 14 residues. The V gene's germline CDR1 is SGHNT and CDR2 YYREEE (reference sequence). This chain's CDR3 is CASTLGGSNYGYTF. Here the CDR3 DNA reads TGTGCCAGCACCTTGGGAGGATCTAACTATGGCTACACCTTC.

CDR3 residues: CASSRRGIRSSPEQYF. The CDR3 DNA reads as TGTGCCAGCAGCAGAAGGGGGATTCGATCAAGTCCCGAGCAGTACTTC. The chain links TRBV5-6 to TRBJ2-7, with D tentatively TRBD1 (6 bases). The CDR3 consists of 16 residues. Germline CDR1 is SGHDT and CDR2 is YYEEEE. Between the trimmed V and J ends, which lost 4 bases and 6 bases, there was a span of 23 bases.

The chain employs TRBV5-6 and TRBJ2-5; D might be TRBD1 (6 bases). The better agreement between TRBJ2-7 and the DNA end casts doubt on the J call. Germline loops: CDR1 SGHDT, CDR2 YYEEEE. There are 16 residues in the CDR3. This CDR3 is CASSRRGIRSSPEQYF. The CDR3 nucleotides read TGTGCCAGCAGCAGAAGGGGGATTCGATCAAGTCCCGAGCAGTACTTC.

This clone was observed a few times. The chain carries TRBV5-1 and TRBJ2-1; D may be TRBD2 (5 bases). CDR3 size: 14 residues. Germline CDR1 and CDR2: SGHRS and YFSETQ. V was trimmed by 5 bases and J by 5 bases, leaving 14 bases between them. DNA of the CDR3: TGCGCCAGCAGGCCCGCGGGCAGTCACAATGAGCAGTTCTTC. Amino acids: CASRPAGSHNEQFF.

The chain couples TRBV28 to TRBJ1-5; D gene ambiguous. This CDR3 region has 16 residues. V was clipped by 6 bases and J by 0 bases, with 15 bases between them. Per the germline V gene, CDR1 is MDHEN and CDR2 is SYDVKM. CDR3 coding DNA: TGTGCCAGCAGCTCATGGCCGTTGTCTAGCAATCAGCCCCAGCATTTT. This sequence encodes CASSSWPLSSNQPQHF. Combining the CDR3 with reference TRBV28 and TRBJ1-5 gives the whole variable domain DVKVTQSSRYLVKRTGEKVFLECVQDMDHENMFWYRQDPGLGLRLIYFSYDVKMKEKGDIPEGYSVSREKKERFSLILESASTNQTSMYLCASSSWPLSSNQPQHFGDGTRLSIL.

This rearrangement joins TRBV28 to TRBJ1-5; a weak D match, TRBD1 (6 bases). The V end lost 6 bases, the J end lost 4 bases, and 19 bases lay between the germline ends. The CDR3 loop spans 16 amino acids. The V gene's germline CDR1 is MDHEN and CDR2 SYDVKM. CDR3 protein: CASSDPRDITNQPQHF. CDR3 bases: TGTGCCAGCAGCGACCCCCGGGACATTACAAATCAGCCCCAGCATTTT.

The chain recombines TRBV2 with TRBJ2-1, with a weak D call TRBD2 (5 bases). This CDR3 contains 12 residues. Trimming removed 6 bases at V and 8 bases at J, with 11 bases between. Germline V lookup: CDR1 SNHLY, CDR2 FYNNEI. The CDR3 nucleotides read TGTGCCAGCAGACTAGTATCTGATGAGCAGTTCTTC. As protein: CASRLVSDEQFF.

V usage is TRBV7-9 and J usage is TRBJ1-4, with D possibly being TRBD1 (5 bases). CDR3 length: 17 amino acids. Germline CDR1 SEHNR, CDR2 FQNEAQ (reference sequence). V was trimmed by 5 bases and J by 2 bases, leaving 18 bases between them. Written as DNA, the CDR3 is TGTGCCAGCAGCCCCCCCCGGGGCGCTCAGACTAATGAAAAACTGTTTTTT. Encoded protein: CASSPPRGAQTNEKLFF. The variable domain in full, completed from reference TRBV7-9 and TRBJ1-4, reads DTGVSQNPRHKITKRGQNVTFRCDPISEHNRLYWYRQTLGQGPEFLTYFQNEAQLEKSRLLSDRFSAERPKGSFSTLEIQRTEQGDSAMYLCASSPPRGAQTNEKLFFGSGTQLSVL.

This rearrangement joins TRBV5-6 to TRBJ2-5; D is uncertain. Looked up from germline, CDR1 is SGHDT and CDR2 is YYEEEE. The CDR3 runs to 13 residues. V was pared by 4 bases and J by 9 bases, with 16 bases between. CDR3 coding DNA: TGTGCCAGCAGCACGGGCAGCTACGAGTCCCAGTACTTC. Its protein product is CASSTGSYESQYF.

In its sample, this clone ranks as large (0.1 to 1%). The rearrangement joins TRBV5-1 to TRBJ2-1, with a tentative D call TRBD2 (6 bases). Trimming left V 5 bases short and J 1 base short, with 10 bases between. Germline V gene sequence: CDR1 SGHRS, CDR2 YFSETQ. CDR3 size: 14 residues. The CDR3 spells CASRPGTSYNEQFF. In DNA form, the CDR3 reads TGCGCCAGCAGGCCCGGGACTTCCTACAATGAGCAGTTCTTC.

In its sample, this clone was seen a few times. The rearrangement uses TRBV21-1 and TRBJ1-1; the table calls TRBD1, which could not be checked here. TRBV21-1 is designated a pseudogene. This CDR3 is 15 amino acids long. The CDR3 bases are TGTGCCAGCAGCTCCCGGGACAGGGGGGAAACTGAAGCTTTCTTT. It translates to CASSSRDRGETEAFF.

The chain employs TRBV6-1 and TRBJ1-1; 8 nucleotides align to TRBD1. V was pared by 1 base and J by 1 base, with 2 bases of the junction left unmatched. The germline V gene encodes CDR1 MNHNS and CDR2 SASEGT. This CDR3 contains 15 residues. The CDR3 here is CASSEVGTGNTEAFF. The CDR3 DNA is TGTGCCAGCAGTGAAGTTGGGACAGGGAACACTGAAGCTTTCTTT.

The V gene is TRBV7-9, the J gene TRBJ2-5, with D possibly matching TRBD1 (5 bases). The tail of the sequence fits TRBJ2-7 better, so the J call may be wrong. CDR1 is SEHNR and CDR2 is FQNEAQ in the germline V gene (reference sequence). The CDR3 covers 11 residues. The CDR3 sequence: CASGWGPEQYF. CDR3 bases: TGTGCCAGCGGTTGGGGCCCCGAGCAGTACTTC.

The DNA of the CDR3 is TGTGCCAGCAGGCAACTAGCGGGCCCTGACGAGCAGTACTTC. The encoded protein is CASRQLAGPDEQYF. This chain joins TRBV6-5 and TRBJ2-7; 9 bases fit TRBD2. Germline CDR1 and CDR2: MNHEY and SVGAGI. The CDR3 contains 14 residues. After removal of 6 bases from V and 5 bases from J, the junction contained 8 bases not matched to a gene.

This chain connects TRBV9 to TRBJ2-3, with 8 positions matching TRBD2. Trimming took 4 bases from V and 2 from J; bases not matched to a gene: 9. The CDR3 is 16 residues long. CDR1 is SGDLS, CDR2 YYNGEE, per germline. DNA for the CDR3: TGTGCCAGCAGCCCCTCGACTAGCGTTCCCACAGATACGCAGTATTTT. Residues: CASSPSTSVPTDTQYF.